This entry is about one T cell receptor beta chain. The antigen remains undetermined. One junction end does not reproduce the germline sequence, and a read error may be involved. The sample is drawn from a study of T-cell reconstitution after alpha-beta-depleted transplantation in children. Library preparation (for TCRbeta) was performed with unique molecular identifiers. TCRdb ran MiXCR on the PCR reads and lists one entry per CDR3 protein. The sample holds fewer than 550,000 distinct CDR3 sequences, about a sixth seen once. Notes on the study in general: Roughly two months post-transplant, alpha-beta T cells reportedly originated from several hundred graft clones that had expanded. Some patients showed high day-60 TCRbeta diversity, which derived from surviving recipient T cells and thymic progenitors. A year had passed since transplant, and T-cell counts and diversity by then came mostly from newly produced T cells.

Germline V gene data show CDR1 as SNHLY and CDR2 as FYNNEI. CDR3 length: 11 amino acids. The receptor's source is a boy under two years old who had a stem cell transplant for Wiskott-Aldrich syndrome, so the T cells may come from the graft donor. The chain carries TRBV2 and TRBJ2-7, with unresolved D. The material sequenced was PBMCs, mostly from graft donor cells, taken 360 days after TCRalphabeta/CD19-depleted stem cell transplant. The DNA for the CDR3 is TGTGCCAGCAGTTCGACGGTCGGTGTGGACTTC. It specifies CASSSTVGVDF. Full variable domain (missing parts from reference TRBV2 and TRBJ2-7): EPEVTQTPSHQVTQMGQEVILRCVPISNHLYFYWYRQILGQKVEFLVSFYNNEISEKSEIFDDQFSVERPDGSNFTLKIRSTKLEDSAMYFCASSSTVGVDFGPGTRLTVT.